Below, one T cell receptor (beta chain) is given with its context. Antigen unknown. This sample was included in a study of OX40 agonist ivuxolimab in advanced cancers. Across the study: The study treated patients with ivuxolimab, an agonistic anti-OX40 (CD134) antibody. Patients undergoing dose escalation presented with hepatocellular carcinoma, melanoma, renal cell or head and neck cancer.

Unmatched junction bases numbered 8, after V lost 0 bases and J lost 3 bases. Germline values: CDR1 LNHDA, CDR2 SQIVND (reference sequence). The CDR3 is 17 residues long. The table came from immunoSEQ multiplex PCR; TCRdb's copy has only in-frame clones and leaves some out. Of about 79,000 clones listed, approximately 85% are singletons. Study findings and constraints: Average numbers of expanded clones were greater in CD8+ T cells than in CD4+.

Sequencing used CD4+ or CD8+ T cells sorted from blood, obtained in a trial of the OX40 agonist ivuxolimab. The TCR originated in an adult with an advanced solid tumor such as melanoma, head and neck, liver or kidney cancer. The V call is TRBV19, the J call TRBJ1-3; 7 nucleotides align to TRBD1. The CDR3: CASSIDRTGWGGNTIYF. The CDR3 nucleotides read TGTGCCAGTAGTATAGATCGGACAGGATGGGGTGGAAACACCATATATTTT.